This passage covers 32 T cell receptor beta chains from one sample sequenced in a study of shared clonotypes between healthy human individuals. Clones were read by immunoSEQ multiplex PCR, and TCRdb kept only the in-frame ones, dropping some. Counted here are roughly 760,000 clones, 74% occurring once; the ten biggest clones make up more than 1.5%. The sample comprised memory CD4+ T cells sorted from blood. Subset described: CD45RA-negative fraction. The receptors shown here come from a woman aged 30 to 39 in good health.

The chain combines TRBV14 with TRBJ2-2, with unresolved D. Germline V gene sequence: CDR1 SGHDN, CDR2 FVKESK. V was cut by 2 bases and J by 0 bases, with 7 bases left in between. This CDR3 contains 15 residues. The CDR3 spells CASSQSWANTGELFF. In DNA, the CDR3 is TGTGCCAGCAGCCAAAGCTGGGCGAACACCGGGGAGCTGTTTTTT.

V and J are TRBV11-2 and TRBJ1-3; 7 bases fit TRBD1. CDR3 size: 18 residues. Germline V lookup: CDR1 SGHAT, CDR2 FQNNGV. The V gene end was trimmed by 4 bases and the J gene end by 2 bases; junction bases not matched to a gene: 14. The chain's CDR3 is CASSSPKQGIEPGNTIYF. CDR3 in DNA: TGTGCCAGCAGCTCCCCAAAACAGGGGATTGAGCCTGGAAACACCATATATTTT.

This chain connects TRBV6-1 to TRBJ1-4; perhaps TRBD1 as D (5 bases). CDR1 and CDR2 (germline): MNHNS, SASEGT. This CDR3 spans 15 amino acids. The ends were cut back, 7 bases at V and 0 bases at J, with 12 bases in the middle. DNA for the CDR3: TGTGCCAGCAATCCCAGGGAATCAACTAATGAAAAACTGTTTTTT. Its protein product is CASNPRESTNEKLFF.

The chain carries TRBV6-1 and TRBJ1-5; no firm D call. There are 14 residues in the CDR3. Germline values: CDR1 MNHNS, CDR2 SASEGT. V shed 9 bases and J shed 6 bases, with 18 bases lying between them. The CDR3 bases are TGTGCCAGTTCCCAGGACGGCCCGGTTCAGCCCCAGCATTTT. This translates into CASSQDGPVQPQHF.

The V call is TRBV10-3, the J call TRBJ1-2, with D uncertain. V was pared by 3 bases and J by 8 bases, with 19 bases between. Germline V gives CDR1 ENHRY, CDR2 SYGVKD. The CDR3 has 15 residues. CDR3 amino acids: CAISDRGWSSGGYTF. The CDR3 bases are TGTGCCATCAGTGACCGAGGGTGGTCGTCGGGAGGCTACACCTTC.

The rearrangement uses TRBV19 and TRBJ1-4; D ambiguous. The germline V and J ends were trimmed by 5 bases and 3 bases, with 13 bases remaining between them. This CDR3 contains 15 residues. Germline CDR1 and CDR2: LNHDA and SQIVND (reference sequence). DNA of the CDR3: TGTGCCAGTAGTCCCGCGGGCGGACCTAATGAAAAACTGTTTTTT. Translated: CASSPAGGPNEKLFF.

CDR3 region: CASSYFRDRATDTQYF. CDR3 nucleotides: TGTGCCAGCAGTTACTTCCGGGACAGGGCCACAGATACGCAGTATTTT. V is TRBV6-5 and J is TRBJ2-3, with TRBD1 matching over 9 bases. Germline lookup yields CDR1 MNHEY and CDR2 SVGAGI. The CDR3 runs to 16 residues. V was clipped by 1 base and J by 2 bases; unmatched bases: 4.

The chain is built from TRBV5-1 and TRBJ1-1; D remains ambiguous. The V gene's germline CDR1 is SGHRS and CDR2 YFSETQ. V was cut by 3 bases and J by 7 bases, with 16 bases left in between. This CDR3 spans 14 amino acids. The CDR3 spells CASSSSRTYGEAFF. CDR3 in DNA: TGCGCCAGCAGCTCCTCTAGAACCTATGGTGAAGCTTTCTTT. Full variable domain (rest looked up from reference TRBV5-1 and TRBJ1-1): KAGVTQTPRYLIKTRGQQVTLSCSPISGHRSVSWYQQTPGQGLQFLFEYFSETQRNKGNFPGRFSGRQFSNSRSEMNVSTLELGDSALYLCASSSSRTYGEAFFGQGTRLTVV.

V usage is TRBV6-1 and J usage is TRBJ1-1; maybe TRBD1 (5 bases). Germline CDR1 MNHNS, CDR2 SASEGT. V dropped 1 base and J dropped 1 base, with 13 bases sitting between them. The CDR3 totals 16 residues. The CDR3 sequence: CASSEGRTGANTEAFF. The CDR3 nucleotides read TGTGCCAGCAGTGAAGGTCGGACTGGGGCGAACACTGAAGCTTTCTTT.

This clone was recorded once. The same CDR3 also results from other DNA sequences found in this sample. CDR3 amino acids: CASSLEGEQFF. The DNA of the CDR3 is TGTGCCAGCAGCTTAGAAGGGGAGCAGTTCTTC. The rearrangement links TRBV7-2 to TRBJ2-1; D remains ambiguous. CDR1 SGHTA and CDR2 FQGNSA come from the germline V gene. V dropped 1 base and J dropped 10 bases, with 5 bases sitting between them. This CDR3 contains 11 residues.

The V call is TRBV28, the J call TRBJ1-2, with D maybe TRBD1 (6 bases). The ends were cut back, 5 bases at V and 7 bases at J, with 11 bases in the middle. The CDR3 covers 12 residues. In germline, CDR1 is MDHEN, CDR2 SYDVKM. As DNA, the CDR3 is TGTGCCAGCAGTCTCCAGGGGATTGGCTACACCTTC. Amino acid sequence: CASSLQGIGYTF.

The gene calls are TRBV5-1 and TRBJ2-1; no definite D call. From germline, CDR1 is SGHRS and CDR2 YFSETQ. Trimming removed 0 bases from V and 6 bases from J, with 10 bases in between. The CDR3 covers 14 residues. The CDR3 region is CASSLDPVGNEQFF. The DNA for the CDR3 is TGCGCCAGCAGCTTGGACCCAGTCGGCAATGAGCAGTTCTTC.

V usage is TRBV5-6 and J usage is TRBJ2-3; 8 positions agree with TRBD1. V shed 1 base and J 3 bases; nucleotides not matched to a gene: 7. In germline, CDR1 is SGHDT, CDR2 YYEEEE. The CDR3 has 16 residues. The CDR3: CASSLYRTGLTDTQYF. The CDR3 DNA sequence: TGTGCCAGCAGCTTGTACCGGACAGGGTTAACAGATACGCAGTATTTT.

The J gene is TRBJ2-3, the V gene TRBV10-3, with D perhaps being TRBD1 or TRBD2 (5 bases each). The CDR3 totals 16 residues. Trimming removed 4 bases from V and 1 base from J, with 15 bases in between. CDR1 and CDR2 from the germline V gene are ENHRY and SYGVKD. CDR3 protein: CAISGALGRGTDTQYF. The CDR3 DNA sequence: TGTGCCATCAGTGGGGCGCTGGGACGGGGCACAGATACGCAGTATTTT.

This chain links TRBV7-8 with TRBJ2-7; D ambiguous. This CDR3 region has 15 residues. CDR1 and CDR2 (germline): SGHVS, FQNEAQ. V lost 5 bases and J lost 6, with 20 bases in between. The CDR3 DNA is TGTGCCAGCAGCCCGCCGGAGCTGGCGCGCCGCGAGCAGTACTTC. Amino acid sequence: CASSPPELARREQYF. Based on the CDR3 plus reference TRBV7-8 and TRBJ2-7, the full variable domain is GAGVSQSPRYKVAKRGQDVALRCDPISGHVSLFWYQQALGQGPEFLTYFQNEAQLDKSGLPSDRFFAERPEGSVSTLKIQRTQQEDSAVYLCASSPPELARREQYFGPGTRLTVT.

As to this clone: The same CDR3 is also encoded by other DNA sequences in this sample. The chain employs TRBV18 and TRBJ2-3; D is unresolved. Trimming took 0 bases from V and 5 from J, leaving 3 bases between them. The CDR3 extends over 12 amino acids. CDR1 and CDR2 (germline): KGHSH, LQKENI. The DNA of the CDR3 is TGTGCCAGCTCACCACCGCTAGATACGCAGTATTTT. Its protein product is CASSPPLDTQYF.

This chain links TRBV4-1 with TRBJ2-2, with D uncertain. There are 12 residues in the CDR3. Germline V gene lookup returns CDR1 MGHRA and CDR2 YSYEKL. V gave up 3 bases and J gave up 7 bases, with 6 bases separating them. The CDR3 region is CASSQGNGELFF. As DNA, the CDR3 is TGCGCCAGCAGCCAGGGGAACGGGGAGCTGTTTTTT.

The rearrangement joins TRBV19 to TRBJ2-2; 8 bases are shared with TRBD1. This CDR3 is built from 16 residues. V dropped 7 bases and J dropped 0; count of bases not matched to a gene: 7. Per germline, CDR1 LNHDA and CDR2 SQIVND (reference sequence). CDR3 sequence (DNA): TGTGCCAGTACCAAAGGACAGGGCCCGAACACCGGGGAGCTGTTTTTT. Residues: CASTKGQGPNTGELFF. The full variable domain, with the rest looked up from reference TRBV19 and TRBJ2-2, is DGGITQSPKYLFRKEGQNVTLSCEQNLNHDAMYWYRQDPGQGLRLIYYSQIVNDFQKGDIAEGYSVSREKKESFPLTVTSAQKNPTAFYLCASTKGQGPNTGELFFGEGSRLTVL.

Only one count was recorded for this clone. This chain uses TRBV7-9 with TRBJ2-7, with no clear D. CDR1 is SEHNR and CDR2 is FQNEAQ in the germline V gene (reference sequence). The V gene lost 1 base and the J gene lost 7 bases, with 14 bases spanning the gap. This CDR3 has 14 amino acids. The CDR3 loop is CASSLDSRLTEQYF. The CDR3 nucleotides read TGTGCCAGCAGCTTAGATTCCAGGCTAACGGAGCAGTACTTC.

CDR3 DNA sequence: TGTGCCAGCAGCTTGGCCCGGGGAACTGGTGAGCAGTACTTC. Its translation is CASSLARGTGEQYF. The V and J genes are TRBV5-8 and TRBJ2-7; D is possibly TRBD2 (5 bases). The CDR3 extends over 14 amino acids. Trimming took 0 bases from V and 7 from J, leaving 14 bases between them. The germline CDR1 and CDR2 sequences are SGHTS and YDEGEE.

CDR3 bases: TGTGCCAGCAGCGCCGAGGGGGCGGTTAATGAAAAACTGTTTTTT. Its translation is CASSAEGAVNEKLFF. The chain links TRBV9 to TRBJ1-4, with 7 bases aligning to TRBD1. The CDR3 loop spans 15 amino acids. J gave up 4 bases and V 3 bases, and 6 bases lay outside the gene matches. Looked up from germline, CDR1 is SGDLS and CDR2 is YYNGEE.

The chain joins TRBV7-9 to TRBJ2-3, with D perhaps matching TRBD2 (5 bases). V lost 11 bases and J 2 bases, leaving 14 bases between the germline ends. The V gene's germline CDR1 is SEHNR and CDR2 FQNEAQ (reference sequence). The CDR3 covers 13 residues. The CDR3 protein is CAAKNDYTDTQYF. Written as DNA, the CDR3 is TGTGCCGCTAAAAACGACTACACAGATACGCAGTATTTT.

The CDR3 DNA reads as TGTGCCACGAGACCGCGTGGGGGACAGGGGTCCACCGGGGAGCTGTTTTTT. As protein: CATRPRGGQGSTGELFF. The chain combines TRBV15 with TRBJ2-2; TRBD1 matches at 10 bases. Trimming removed 9 bases from V and 4 bases from J; junction bases left unmatched: 14. Germline CDR1 reads LNHNV; CDR2 reads YYDKDF (reference sequence). This CDR3 is built from 17 residues.

This clone was recorded once. Other DNA variants within this sample encode the same CDR3. The chain is built from TRBV19 and TRBJ1-5; no clear D. The CDR3 sequence is 13 residues long. The V end lost 4 bases, the J end lost 3 bases, and 7 bases lay between the germline ends. CDR1 and CDR2 from the germline V gene are LNHDA and SQIVND (reference sequence). The CDR3 here is CASSRALNQPQHF. The CDR3 region has the DNA TGTGCCAGTAGTAGGGCCCTCAATCAGCCCCAGCATTTT.

The chain combines TRBV6-5 with TRBJ2-7, with D unresolved. V shed 6 bases and J shed 1 base, with 7 bases lying between them. Germline CDR1 reads MNHEY; CDR2 reads SVGAGI. The CDR3 totals 12 residues. CDR3 amino acids: CASRGKSYEQYF. CDR3 DNA: TGTGCCAGCAGAGGGAAATCCTACGAGCAGTACTTC.

This clone was seen a handful of times. J is TRBJ1-3 and V is TRBV6-6; D not certain. The CDR3 has 13 amino acids. Trimming took 2 bases from V and 3 from J, leaving 5 bases between them. Germline V CDR1 and CDR2: MNHNY, SVGAGI (reference sequence). In DNA form, the CDR3 reads TGTGCCAGCAGTTACGATATTGGAAACACCATATATTTT. This sequence encodes CASSYDIGNTIYF.

The V and J genes are TRBV19 and TRBJ1-5, with D hard to call. Germline V lookup: CDR1 LNHDA, CDR2 SQIVND (reference sequence). V was clipped by 9 bases and J by 0 bases, with 9 bases between them. CDR3 length: 13 residues. For the CDR3, the DNA is TGTGCCAGCCAAGAATATAGCAATCAGCCCCAGCATTTT. Translated: CASQEYSNQPQHF.

J is TRBJ1-1 and V is TRBV11-2; D remains unclear. The CDR3 loop spans 14 amino acids. V lost 8 bases and J lost 4, with 17 bases in between. Germline CDR1 and CDR2: SGHAT and FQNNGV. The CDR3 spells CASGSVSWTTEAFF. CDR3 coding DNA: TGTGCCAGCGGCAGCGTCTCATGGACCACTGAAGCTTTCTTT.

This clone came up a few times. For the CDR3, the DNA is TGTGCCAGCAGCTCCATCACAGGGAACACTGAAGCTTTCTTT. Its translation: CASSSITGNTEAFF. This rearrangement joins TRBV7-9 to TRBJ1-1; tentatively, D is TRBD1 (5 bases). The CDR3 consists of 14 residues. Looked up from germline, CDR1 is SEHNR and CDR2 is FQNEAQ (reference sequence). V lost 4 bases to trimming and J lost 1 base, with 10 bases between them.

This sequence joins TRBV10-3 and TRBJ2-7; the D gene is possibly TRBD2 (6 bases). This CDR3 region has 13 residues. CDR1 ENHRY and CDR2 SYGVKD come from the germline V gene. V dropped 6 bases and J dropped 3 bases, with 12 bases sitting between them. The CDR3 protein is CAIRRLGNYEQYF. In DNA, the CDR3 is TGTGCCATCAGGAGACTAGGCAACTACGAGCAGTACTTC.

The chain recombines TRBV18 with TRBJ1-2, with D tentatively TRBD1 (5 bases). The V gene lost 2 bases and the J gene lost 7 bases, with 20 bases spanning the gap. The CDR3 spans 16 residues. CDR1 and CDR2 (germline): KGHSH, LQKENI. CDR3 in amino acids: CASSPKGRLQPSGYTF. The CDR3 DNA reads TGTGCCAGCTCACCAAAGGGACGGCTGCAACCGAGTGGCTACACCTTC.

In this sample, this clone turned up a few times. The chain combines TRBV28 with TRBJ1-2, with D perhaps TRBD1 (5 bases). The CDR3 totals 12 residues. The ends were cut back, 3 bases at V and 4 bases at J, with 6 bases in the middle. The germline V gene has CDR1 MDHEN and CDR2 SYDVKM. The CDR3 sequence: CASSFRVYGYTF. The CDR3 DNA sequence: TGTGCCAGCAGTTTCAGGGTCTATGGCTACACCTTC.